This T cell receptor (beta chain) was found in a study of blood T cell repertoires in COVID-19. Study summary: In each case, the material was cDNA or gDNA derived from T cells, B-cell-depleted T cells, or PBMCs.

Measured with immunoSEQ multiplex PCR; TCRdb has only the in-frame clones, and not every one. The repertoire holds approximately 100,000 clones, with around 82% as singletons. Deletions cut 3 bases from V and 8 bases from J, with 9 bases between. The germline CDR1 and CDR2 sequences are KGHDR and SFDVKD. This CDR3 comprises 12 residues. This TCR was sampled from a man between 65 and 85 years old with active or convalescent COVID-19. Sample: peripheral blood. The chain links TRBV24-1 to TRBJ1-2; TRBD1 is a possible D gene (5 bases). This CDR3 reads CATSDQGFGYTF. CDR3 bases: TGTGCCACCAGTGATCAGGGATTCGGCTACACCTTC.